These 2 T cell receptor beta chains were all obtained from the same sample, sequenced in a study of hypomethylating agent response in myelodysplastic syndrome. Some clones are missing from TCRdb's copy, which holds only in-frame ones; the method was immunoSEQ multiplex PCR. The data hold some 2,900 clones, with approximately 80% observed a single time. The sequences come from bone marrow, collected before or after starting hypomethylating agent treatment for myelodysplastic syndrome (not recorded which). The source of these receptors is a human donor with myelodysplastic syndrome.

This rearrangement joins TRBV21-1 to TRBJ2-5; the listed D gene, TRBD2, was not tested against the DNA. TRBV21-1 is annotated as a pseudogene. The CDR3 runs to 15 residues. CDR3 nucleotides: TGTGCCAGCAGCCGCCAGCGGGAGCACCAAGAGACCCAGTACTTC. Its translation is CASSRQREHQETQYF.

This clone showed up just a few times. This rearrangement joins TRBV5-1 to TRBJ1-2; 9 nucleotides agree with TRBD1. The V gene's germline CDR1 is SGHRS and CDR2 YFSETQ. CDR3 size: 16 residues. V dropped 3 bases and J dropped 6; count of bases not matched to a gene: 12. The CDR3 DNA sequence: TGCGCCAGCAGCTGGCCGTACTACAGGGGGCGGAATGGCTACACCTTC. It yields the protein CASSWPYYRGRNGYTF.